The 22 T cell receptor beta chains presented below share a single source sample, sequenced in a study of blood T cells in healthy people across ages. Then a second PCR, running about 7 to 11 cycles, was carried out with a sample-barcoded 5' primer and a J-beta primer mix. TCRdb reprocessed the 5' RACE reads with MiXCR, giving one entry per CDR3 protein. The table records around 1.7 million distinct CDR3 sequences, under 30% of them present only once. Sequenced sample: blood. Receptors were obtained from a woman aged 25 to 45 in good health.

This clonotype was counted ten times or more. This chain connects TRBV29-1 to TRBJ2-1, with D possibly being TRBD2 (7 bases). The V gene lost 4 bases and the J gene lost 7 bases, with 20 bases spanning the gap. CDR3 length: 15 amino acids. Looked up from germline, CDR1 is SQVTM and CDR2 is ANQGSEA. Here the CDR3 DNA reads TGCAGCGTTGGGGGGGGCCTAGCGCTACATAATGAGCAGTTCTTC. Its protein is CSVGGGLALHNEQFF.

The chain links TRBV5-1 to TRBJ2-1; D gene uncertain. Trimming removed 0 bases at V and 10 bases at J, with 11 bases between. This CDR3 is built from 13 residues. Germline loops: CDR1 SGHRS, CDR2 YFSETQ. For the CDR3, the DNA is TGCGCCAGCAGCTTGGCCTCGCTACCAGAGCAGTTCTTC. Its translation: CASSLASLPEQFF.

The gene calls are TRBV27 and TRBJ1-2, with D uncertain. CDR1 is MNHEY and CDR2 is SMNVEV in the germline V gene (reference sequence). V dropped 3 bases and J dropped 7 bases, with 12 bases sitting between them. CDR3 size: 13 residues. CDR3 nucleotides: TGTGCCAGCAGTTTCTATCCCGGAGGTGGCTACACCTTC. Amino acids: CASSFYPGGGYTF.

This clonotype was seen more than once but under ten times. The chain uses TRBV28 and TRBJ2-5, with 8 bases that match TRBD1. After removal of 3 bases from V and 2 bases from J, the junction contained 5 bases not matched to a gene. The germline gives CDR1 MDHEN, CDR2 SYDVKM. The length of the CDR3 is 15 residues. The DNA for the CDR3 is TGTGCCAGCAGTTTCCTGGACAGGGTACAAGAGACCCAGTACTTC. Translation: CASSFLDRVQETQYF.

The rearrangement joins TRBV29-1 to TRBJ2-7; TRBD2 is a possible D gene (6 bases). This CDR3 has 14 amino acids. Germline V CDR1 and CDR2: SQVTM, ANQGSEA. Trimming removed 7 bases from V and 0 bases from J, with 16 bases in between. The DNA for the CDR3 is TGCAGCGCCTTCCTTGGGGGGACCTCCTACGAGCAGTACTTC. Protein sequence: CSAFLGGTSYEQYF.

This clonotype appeared many times. A read error may account for a junction end that differs from germline. The chain employs TRBV9 and TRBJ2-7; 10 nucleotides line up with TRBD1. Germline-derived CDR1 and CDR2 are SGDLS and YYNGEE. The CDR3 runs to 14 residues. CDR3 protein: CASSVGQGGYEQYF. CDR3 nucleotides: TGCGCCAGCAGCGTCGGACAGGGGGGCTACGAGCAGTACTTC.

The rearrangement links TRBV6-5 to TRBJ2-5; a possible D gene is TRBD1 (5 bases). The CDR3 loop spans 13 amino acids. Germline loops: CDR1 MNHEY, CDR2 SVGAGI. V was pared by 7 bases and J by 5 bases, with 14 bases between. CDR3 loop: CASKGPAPETQYF. The CDR3 coding sequence is TGTGCCAGCAAGGGGCCGGCCCCCGAGACCCAGTACTTC.

This sequence joins TRBV5-1 and TRBJ2-2; 7 bases align to TRBD1. Losses at the gene ends were 4 bases for V and 5 bases for J; bases not matched to a gene: 5. This CDR3 is built from 14 residues. The germline gives CDR1 SGHRS, CDR2 YFSETQ. The CDR3 DNA is TGCGCCAGCAGCCAAGGGGGCCGGACCGGGGAGCTGTTTTTT. This translates into CASSQGGRTGELFF.

The chain couples TRBV3-1 to TRBJ2-7; 10 bases fit TRBD2. CDR1 is LGHDT, CDR2 YNNKEL, per germline (reference sequence). The CDR3 is made up of 16 amino acids. V was pared by 1 base and J by 5 bases, with 8 bases of the junction left unmatched. The CDR3 region is CASSQGTSGVLNEQYF. CDR3 bases: TGTGCCAGCAGCCAAGGTACTAGCGGGGTTCTGAACGAGCAGTACTTC.

A word on this clonotype: At one boundary the junction diverges from the germline segment, which might be a read error. This rearrangement joins TRBV3-1 to TRBJ2-3; D possibly corresponds to TRBD2 (6 bases). CDR3 length: 16 residues. The germline V gene encodes CDR1 LGHDT and CDR2 YNNKEL (reference sequence). The CDR3 sequence is CANSQGSLTGEDTQYF. The CDR3 DNA is TGTGCCAACAGCCAAGGGTCACTCACGGGAGAAGATACGCAGTATTTT.

On this clonotype: Its ends do not fully match the called genes, so a read error is possible. The rearrangement joins TRBV7-9 to TRBJ1-2, with D perhaps TRBD1 (5 bases). Germline loops: CDR1 SEHNR, CDR2 FQNEAQ (reference sequence). The CDR3 is made up of 13 amino acids. CDR3 in DNA: TGTACCAGCAGCTTAGGTACAGGCTATGGCTACACCTTC. Encoded protein: CTSSLGTGYGYTF.

This chain links TRBV5-1 with TRBJ2-3; D remains ambiguous. Germline CDR1 and CDR2: SGHRS and YFSETQ. CDR3 length: 15 amino acids. Deletions cut 2 bases from V and 3 bases from J, with 13 bases between. The CDR3 DNA reads as TGCGCCAGCAGCTTCAGCGCCTTTCCTACAGATACGCAGTATTTT. It encodes CASSFSAFPTDTQYF.

V and J are TRBV4-1 and TRBJ2-3; maybe TRBD2 (7 bases). The germline V and J ends were trimmed by 1 base and 9 bases, with 17 bases remaining between them. Germline V gives CDR1 MGHRA, CDR2 YSYEKL. The CDR3 consists of 15 residues. In nucleotides, the CDR3 is TGCGCCAGCAGCCAAGTGGTTGGGGAGGGACACACGCAGTATTTT. It yields the protein CASSQVVGEGHTQYF.

The table lists this clonotype with a few counts. V gene TRBV12-3 or TRBV12-4 combines with J gene TRBJ2-5, with D perhaps matching TRBD2 (5 bases). The CDR3 covers 14 residues. V lost 3 bases to trimming and J lost 5 bases, with 13 bases between them. This CDR3 is CASSFEGVAETQYF. Written as DNA, the CDR3 is TGTGCCAGCAGTTTTGAGGGTGTGGCGGAGACCCAGTACTTC.

The CDR3 is CASSVRTENTEAFF. The CDR3 bases are TGTGCCAGCAGCGTCAGGACAGAGAACACTGAAGCTTTCTTT. The chain recombines TRBV7-2 with TRBJ1-1, with a weak D call TRBD1 (6 bases). Germline V CDR1 and CDR2: SGHTA, FQGNSA. V was trimmed by 5 bases and J by 1 base, leaving 11 bases between them. The CDR3 is 14 residues long.

The CDR3 nucleotides read TGTGCCAGCAGCTACTCCGGACTAGCGGGTGGAGAGACCCAGTACTTC. Its translation is CASSYSGLAGGETQYF. The rearrangement joins TRBV28 to TRBJ2-5, with 11 bases aligning to TRBD2. In germline, CDR1 is MDHEN, CDR2 SYDVKM. The V gene end was trimmed by 6 bases and the J gene end by 4 bases; junction bases not matched to a gene: 10. This CDR3 contains 16 residues. The full variable domain, with the rest looked up from reference TRBV28 and TRBJ2-5, is DVKVTQSSRYLVKRTGEKVFLECVQDMDHENMFWYRQDPGLGLRLIYFSYDVKMKEKGDIPEGYSVSREKKERFSLILESASTNQTSMYLCASSYSGLAGGETQYFGPGTRLLVL.

Remarks on this clonotype: A read error may produce the germline difference seen at one junction end. For the CDR3, the DNA is TGTGCCCGCAGCCCCGGGACAGGGTTTGGGGAGCAGTTCTTC. Its translation: CARSPGTGFGEQFF. The rearrangement joins TRBV11-2 to TRBJ2-1; TRBD1 matches 9 bases. Germline V gene data show CDR1 as SGHAT and CDR2 as FQNNGV. There are 14 residues in the CDR3.

This clonotype occurred a few times. V is TRBV7-2 and J is TRBJ2-5; TRBD1 matches at 8 bases. CDR1 and CDR2 from the germline V gene are SGHTA and FQGNSA. The CDR3 has 14 amino acids. The V segment lost 5 bases and the J segment 11 bases; nucleotides outside the gene matches: 13. The CDR3 loop reads CASSADRGSGEQYF. CDR3 DNA: TGTGCCAGCAGCGCCGACAGGGGATCGGGGGAGCAGTACTTC.

This clonotype was recorded a few times. The CDR3 sequence is CSARDLGARYGYTF. The CDR3 DNA is TGCAGTGCTAGAGATCTGGGGGCACGGTATGGCTACACCTTC. The chain has TRBV20-1 and TRBJ1-2; a possible D gene is TRBD1 (6 bases). Germline assignment: CDR1 DFQATT and CDR2 SNEGSKA (reference sequence). The CDR3 loop spans 14 amino acids. V was shortened by 0 bases and J by 5 bases, with 13 bases between the two germline ends.

V gene TRBV28 combines with J gene TRBJ2-1; possibly TRBD1 for D (6 bases). Between the trimmed V and J ends, which lost 9 bases and 8 bases, there was a span of 20 bases. Germline values: CDR1 MDHEN, CDR2 SYDVKM. The CDR3 totals 14 residues. The CDR3 here is CASAPGQGLHEQFF. The CDR3 nucleotides read TGTGCCAGTGCGCCGGGACAAGGGCTCCATGAGCAGTTCTTC.

The chain links TRBV20-1 to TRBJ1-5, with TRBD1 as a possible D gene (6 bases). The CDR3 loop spans 13 amino acids. Trimming took 3 bases from V and 6 from J, leaving 12 bases between them. Germline CDR1 and CDR2: DFQATT and SNEGSKA (reference sequence). The CDR3 spells CSARTGTGQPQHF. CDR3 in DNA: TGCAGTGCTAGGACAGGTACGGGTCAGCCCCAGCATTTT.

With regard to this clonotype: Germline is not matched at one junction end, which may reflect a read error. V is TRBV5-1 and J is TRBJ1-1; weak D call: TRBD1 (5 bases). Germline CDR1 and CDR2: SGHRS and YFSETQ. This CDR3 comprises 13 residues. The DNA of the CDR3 is TGCGTCAGCAGCTTGGGGGGGAACACTGAAGCTTTCTTT. This translates into CVSSLGGNTEAFF. Using reference TRBV5-1 and TRBJ1-1 for the parts outside the CDR3, the full variable domain is KAGVTQTPRYLIKTRGQQVTLSCSPISGHRSVSWYQQTPGQGLQFLFEYFSETQRNKGNFPGRFSGRQFSNSRSEMNVSTLELGDSALYLCVSSLGGNTEAFFGQGTRLTVV.